The 17 T cell receptor beta chains in this list originate from one sample, sequenced in a study of PD-1 blockade in classical Hodgkin lymphoma. Assay: immunoSEQ multiplex PCR; the TCRdb copy retains only in-frame clones and omits some. The sample holds fewer than 25,000 clones, about 70% seen once. Documented time point: cycle 4 day 1 (C4D1), after five to seven weeks of nivolumab. Relapse after autologous stem cell transplantation occurred in every patient, and brentuximab vedotin exposure varied. This material consisted of peripheral blood mononuclear cells (PBMCs), taken before the fourth cycle of nivolumab. These receptors were collected from a human donor with classical Hodgkin lymphoma.

The chain recombines TRBV6-5 with TRBJ1-3; 9 nucleotides line up with TRBD1. The CDR3 contains 14 residues. V gave up 6 bases and J gave up 2 bases; unmatched junction bases: 2. CDR1 and CDR2 from the germline V gene are MNHEY and SVGAGI. CDR3 nucleotides: TGTGCCAGCAGACGACAGGGGGCTGGAAACACCATATATTTT. It yields the protein CASRRQGAGNTIYF.

The chain links TRBV27 to TRBJ2-3; 8 bases map to TRBD1. The CDR3 is 14 amino acids. Germline V gene lookup returns CDR1 MNHEY and CDR2 SMNVEV (reference sequence). V was clipped by 4 bases and J by 4 bases; unmatched bases: 4. The chain's CDR3 is CASSSQGAPDTQYF. The CDR3 DNA sequence: TGTGCCAGCAGTTCCCAGGGGGCCCCAGATACGCAGTATTTT.

The CDR3 coding sequence is TGTGCCAGCAGCTTACAGGGAGGGCCTAATGAAAAACTGTTTTTT. Translating gives CASSLQGGPNEKLFF. This chain joins TRBV7-2 and TRBJ1-4, with D perhaps matching TRBD1 (5 bases). CDR1 SGHTA and CDR2 FQGNSA come from the germline V gene. This CDR3 is built from 15 residues. The ends were cut back, 2 bases at V and 3 bases at J, with 10 bases in the middle.

This chain connects TRBV11-2 to TRBJ2-2; a weak D match, TRBD2 (7 bases). CDR1 is SGHAT and CDR2 is FQNNGV in the germline V gene. V shed 2 bases and J shed 4 bases, with 17 bases lying between them. The CDR3 covers 17 residues. CDR3 region: CASSLSAGAAGTGELFF. CDR3 in DNA: TGTGCCAGCAGCTTATCGGCGGGGGCGGCTGGCACCGGGGAGCTGTTTTTT.

J is TRBJ2-4 and V is TRBV4-1, with D perhaps matching TRBD2 (5 bases). This CDR3 is built from 14 residues. The V gene lost 4 bases and the J gene lost 8 bases, with 15 bases spanning the gap. Looked up from germline, CDR1 is MGHRA and CDR2 is YSYEKL. The CDR3 here is CASSRESPGYIQYF. The CDR3 nucleotides are TGCGCCAGCAGCCGGGAGTCGCCTGGATACATTCAGTACTTC.

The V call is TRBV6-6, the J call TRBJ1-6, with a tentative D call TRBD1 (6 bases). The germline V gene encodes CDR1 MNHNY and CDR2 SVGAGI (reference sequence). CDR3 length equals 15 residues. Trimming took off 2 bases at V and 7 bases at J, with 12 bases between the two ends. CDR3 in DNA: TGTGCCAGCAGTTACGAAACAGGGTTAAATTCACCCCTCCACTTT. The encoded protein is CASSYETGLNSPLHF.

In DNA form, the CDR3 reads TGCAGCGCCGAGGGTCAGTGGACGACCCAGTACTTC. This translates into CSAEGQWTTQYF. The chain has TRBV29-1 and TRBJ2-5; a possible D gene is TRBD2 (5 bases). CDR3 length: 12 amino acids. Germline CDR1 and CDR2: SQVTM and ANQGSEA. V shed 7 bases and J shed 7 bases, with 16 bases lying between them. The full variable domain, with the rest looked up from reference TRBV29-1 and TRBJ2-5, is SAVISQKPSRDICQRGTSLTIQCQVDSQVTMMFWYRQQPGQSLTLIATANQGSEATYESGFVIDKFPISRPNLTFSTLTVSNMSPEDSSIYLCSAEGQWTTQYFGPGTRLLVL.

This clone was observed a handful of times. V and J are TRBV7-2 and TRBJ2-7; 10 bases line up with TRBD2. Losses at the gene ends were 5 bases for V and 1 base for J; bases not matched to a gene: 5. The CDR3 covers 15 residues. Germline CDR1 is SGHTA and CDR2 is FQGNSA. The CDR3 region is CASSRSGGPSYEQYF. In DNA form, the CDR3 reads TGTGCCAGCAGCCGTAGCGGGGGGCCTTCCTACGAGCAGTACTTC.

This clone was observed a few times. The chain uses TRBV6-1 and TRBJ1-1; no definite D call. The CDR3 runs 10 residues. Trimming took 8 bases from V and 5 from J, leaving 6 bases between them. The germline V gene encodes CDR1 MNHNS and CDR2 SASEGT. CDR3 coding DNA: TGTGCCAGCGGGAGTACTGAAGCTTTCTTT. Translated, it gives CASGSTEAFF.

The J gene is TRBJ1-5, the V gene TRBV5-1, with 9 bases that match TRBD1. The CDR3 totals 15 residues. With V trimmed by 10 bases and J by 1 base, 9 bases remained unmatched. The germline gives CDR1 SGHRS, CDR2 YFSETQ. CDR3 sequence reads: CAPEDRGTSNQPQHF. Here the CDR3 DNA reads TGCGCCCCGGAGGACAGGGGAACCAGCAATCAGCCCCAGCATTTT.

In its sample, this clone was seen once. CDR3 sequence (DNA): TGTGCCAGCAGTTTCCGACCTAAGGGCCGCGGGGAAAAACTGTTTTTT. Translated: CASSFRPKGRGEKLFF. The chain joins TRBV6-5 to TRBJ1-4; D gene uncertain. Trimming shortened V by 4 bases and J by 8 bases, and 20 bases separated the two germline ends. This CDR3 has 16 amino acids. Germline lookup yields CDR1 MNHEY and CDR2 SVGAGI.

This clone was seen only once. J is TRBJ2-7 and V is TRBV7-6; no definite D call. CDR3 length equals 13 residues. V was trimmed by 3 bases and J by 0 bases, leaving 6 bases between them. Per germline, CDR1 SGHVS and CDR2 FNYEAQ. CDR3 protein: CASSFNPSYEQYF. Written as DNA, the CDR3 is TGTGCCAGCAGCTTCAACCCCTCCTACGAGCAGTACTTC.

V gene TRBV25-1 combines with J gene TRBJ2-3; 10 bases agree with TRBD2. Trimming took 2 bases from V and 2 from J; bases not matched to a gene: 4. CDR3 length: 16 residues. Germline V gene data show CDR1 as MGHDK and CDR2 as SYGVNS. The chain's CDR3 is CASSEVAGGLTDTQYF. In DNA, the CDR3 is TGTGCCAGCAGTGAAGTAGCGGGGGGCCTCACAGATACGCAGTATTTT.

The chain carries TRBV18 and TRBJ1-5; D possibly corresponds to TRBD1 (6 bases). Trimming cost V 5 bases and J 0 bases, with 14 bases left between them. The CDR3 length is 16 residues. The germline V gene encodes CDR1 KGHSH and CDR2 LQKENI. The DNA for the CDR3 is TGTGCCAGCTCAGATCAAGGGGGGAGTAGCAATCAGCCCCAGCATTTT. It translates to CASSDQGGSSNQPQHF. Full variable domain (remainder filled in from reference TRBV18 and TRBJ1-5): NAGVMQNPRHLVRRRGQEARLRCSPMKGHSHVYWYRQLPEEGLKFMVYLQKENIIDESGMPKERFSAEFPKEGPSILRIQQVVRGDSAAYFCASSDQGGSSNQPQHFGDGTRLSIL.

The chain is built from TRBV13 and TRBJ1-1; unclear D gene. In germline, CDR1 is PRHDT, CDR2 FYEKMQ (reference sequence). V was cut by 2 bases and J by 4 bases, with 8 bases left in between. The CDR3 contains 13 residues. Here the CDR3 reads CASSLMGVTEAFF. The CDR3 coding sequence is TGTGCCAGCAGCTTAATGGGAGTCACTGAAGCTTTCTTT.

This clone occurred once. The chain links TRBV28 to TRBJ1-4; D not resolved. The V gene lost 3 bases and the J gene lost 0 bases, with 5 bases spanning the gap. Germline V gene data show CDR1 as MDHEN and CDR2 as SYDVKM. The CDR3 covers 14 residues. CDR3 loop: CASSLDATNEKLFF. For the CDR3, the DNA is TGTGCCAGCAGTTTGGATGCAACTAATGAAAAACTGTTTTTT.

The rearrangement uses TRBV2 and TRBJ2-7; D is uncertain. Trimming took off 5 bases at V and 1 base at J, with 9 bases between the two ends. The CDR3 has 13 residues. Germline values: CDR1 SNHLY, CDR2 FYNNEI. CDR3 coding DNA: TGTGCCAGCAGTCGGGCCCAGTCCTACGAGCAGTACTTC. It translates to CASSRAQSYEQYF.